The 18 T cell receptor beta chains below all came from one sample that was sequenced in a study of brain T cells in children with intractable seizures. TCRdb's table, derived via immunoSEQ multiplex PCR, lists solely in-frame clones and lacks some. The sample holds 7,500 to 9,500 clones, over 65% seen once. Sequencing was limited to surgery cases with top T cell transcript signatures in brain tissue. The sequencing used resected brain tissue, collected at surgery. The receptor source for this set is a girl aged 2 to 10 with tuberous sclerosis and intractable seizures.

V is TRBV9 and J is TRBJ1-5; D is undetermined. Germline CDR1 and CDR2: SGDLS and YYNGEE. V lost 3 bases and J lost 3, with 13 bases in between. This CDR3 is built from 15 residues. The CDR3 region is CASSAEASVNQPQHF. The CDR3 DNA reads TGTGCCAGCAGCGCGGAGGCATCCGTCAATCAGCCCCAGCATTTT.

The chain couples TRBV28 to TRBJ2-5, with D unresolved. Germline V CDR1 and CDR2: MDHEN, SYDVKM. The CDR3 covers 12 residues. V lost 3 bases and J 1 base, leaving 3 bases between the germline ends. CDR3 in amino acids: CASSFSQETQYF. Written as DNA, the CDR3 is TGTGCCAGCAGTTTCAGCCAAGAGACCCAGTACTTC.

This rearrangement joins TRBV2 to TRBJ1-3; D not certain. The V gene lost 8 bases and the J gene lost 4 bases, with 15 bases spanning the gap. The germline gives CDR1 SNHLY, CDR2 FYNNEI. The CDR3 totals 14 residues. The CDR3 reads CASWTPRGGNTIYF. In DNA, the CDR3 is TGTGCCAGCTGGACCCCGCGAGGAGGAAACACCATATATTTT.

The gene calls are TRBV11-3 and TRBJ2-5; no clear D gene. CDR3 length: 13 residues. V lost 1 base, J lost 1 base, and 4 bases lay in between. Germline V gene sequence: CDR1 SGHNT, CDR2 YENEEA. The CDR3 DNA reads TGTGCCAGCAGCTTAGGCTCCCAAGAGACCCAGTACTTC. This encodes CASSLGSQETQYF.

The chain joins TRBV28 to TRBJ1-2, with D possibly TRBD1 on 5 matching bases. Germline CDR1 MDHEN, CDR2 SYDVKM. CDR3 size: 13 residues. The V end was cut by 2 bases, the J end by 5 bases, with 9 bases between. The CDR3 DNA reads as TGTGCCAGCAGTTTAAGTACAGGATATGGCTACACCTTC. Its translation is CASSLSTGYGYTF.

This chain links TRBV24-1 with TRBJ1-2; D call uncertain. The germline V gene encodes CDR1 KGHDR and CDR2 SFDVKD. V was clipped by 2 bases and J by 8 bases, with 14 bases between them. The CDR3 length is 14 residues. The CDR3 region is CATSDSMRSRGYTF. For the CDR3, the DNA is TGTGCCACCAGTGATTCCATGAGGTCGAGAGGCTACACCTTC.

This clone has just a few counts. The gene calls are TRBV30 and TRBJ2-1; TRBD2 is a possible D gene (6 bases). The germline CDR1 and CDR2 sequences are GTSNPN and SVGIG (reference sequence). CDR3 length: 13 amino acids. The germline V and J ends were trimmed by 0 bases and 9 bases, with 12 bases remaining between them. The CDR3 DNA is TGTGCCTGGAGTGTGAAGGGGCGGGGTGAGCAGTTCTTC. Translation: CAWSVKGRGEQFF.

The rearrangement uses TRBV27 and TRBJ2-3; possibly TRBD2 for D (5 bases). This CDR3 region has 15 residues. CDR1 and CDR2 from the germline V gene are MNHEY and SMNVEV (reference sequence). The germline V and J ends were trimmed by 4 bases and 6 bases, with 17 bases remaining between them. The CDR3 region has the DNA TGTGCCAGCAGTTCCTTGCCCTTTAGGAGGGATACGCAGTATTTT. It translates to CASSSLPFRRDTQYF.

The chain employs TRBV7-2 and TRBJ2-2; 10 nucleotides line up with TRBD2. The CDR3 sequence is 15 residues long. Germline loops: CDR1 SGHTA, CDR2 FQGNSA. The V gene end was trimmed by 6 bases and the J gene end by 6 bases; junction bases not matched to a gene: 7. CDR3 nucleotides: TGTGCCAGCAGATCAGCGGGGGGGCTCTCCGGGGAGCTGTTTTTT. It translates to CASRSAGGLSGELFF.

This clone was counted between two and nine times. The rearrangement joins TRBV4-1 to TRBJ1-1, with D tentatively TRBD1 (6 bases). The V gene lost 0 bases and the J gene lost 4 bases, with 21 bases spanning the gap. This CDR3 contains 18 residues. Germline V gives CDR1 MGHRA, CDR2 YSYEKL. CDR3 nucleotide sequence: TGCGCCAGCAGCCAAGAACCCCATCTTACAGGGTCCTCCACTGAAGCTTTCTTT. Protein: CASSQEPHLTGSSTEAFF.

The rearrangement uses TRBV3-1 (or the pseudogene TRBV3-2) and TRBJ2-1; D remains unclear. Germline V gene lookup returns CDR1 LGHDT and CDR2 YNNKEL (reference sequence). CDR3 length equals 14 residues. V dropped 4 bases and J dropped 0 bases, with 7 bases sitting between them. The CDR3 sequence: CASSRGSSYNEQFF. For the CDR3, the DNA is TGTGCCAGCAGCCGTGGCAGCTCCTACAATGAGCAGTTCTTC.

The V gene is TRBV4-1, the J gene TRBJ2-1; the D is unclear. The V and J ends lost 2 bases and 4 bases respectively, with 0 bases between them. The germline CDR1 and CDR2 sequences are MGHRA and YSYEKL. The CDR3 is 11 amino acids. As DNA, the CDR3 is TGCGCCAGCAGCCAATACAATGAGCAGTTCTTC. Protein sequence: CASSQYNEQFF.

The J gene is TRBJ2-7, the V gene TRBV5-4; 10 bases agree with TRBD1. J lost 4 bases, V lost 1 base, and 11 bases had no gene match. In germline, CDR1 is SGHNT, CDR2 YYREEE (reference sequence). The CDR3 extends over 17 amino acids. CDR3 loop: CASSLLFWWDRGYEQYV. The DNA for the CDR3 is TGTGCCAGCAGCTTGCTCTTCTGGTGGGACAGGGGTTACGAGCAGTACGTC.

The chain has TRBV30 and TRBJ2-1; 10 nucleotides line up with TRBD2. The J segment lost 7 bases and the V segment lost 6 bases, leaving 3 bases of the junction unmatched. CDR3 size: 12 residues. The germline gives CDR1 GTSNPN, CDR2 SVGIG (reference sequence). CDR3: CACSGGTNEQFF. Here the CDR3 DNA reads TGTGCCTGTAGCGGGGGGACTAATGAGCAGTTCTTC.

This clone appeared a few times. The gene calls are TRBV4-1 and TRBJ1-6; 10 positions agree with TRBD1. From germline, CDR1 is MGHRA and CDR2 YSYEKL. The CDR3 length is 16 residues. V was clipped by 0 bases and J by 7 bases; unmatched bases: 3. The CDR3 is CASSQEQGQGNSPLHF. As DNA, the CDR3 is TGCGCCAGCAGCCAAGAACAGGGACAGGGGAATTCACCCCTCCACTTT.

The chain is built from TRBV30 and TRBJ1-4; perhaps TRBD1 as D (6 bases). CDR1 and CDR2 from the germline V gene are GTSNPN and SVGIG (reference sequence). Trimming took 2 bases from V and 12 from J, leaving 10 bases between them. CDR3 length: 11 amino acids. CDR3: CAWSTGLELFF. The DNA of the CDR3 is TGTGCCTGGAGTACAGGGCTGGAACTGTTTTTT. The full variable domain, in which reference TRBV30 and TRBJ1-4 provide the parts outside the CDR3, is SQTIHQWPATLVQPVGSPLSLECTVEGTSNPNLYWYRQAAGRGLQLLFYSVGIGQISSEVPQNLSASRPQDRQFILSSKKLLLSDSGFYLCAWSTGLELFFGSGTQLSVL.

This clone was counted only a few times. CDR3 sequence: CASSPPGGHEQFF. In DNA form, the CDR3 reads TGTGCCAGCTCACCACCTGGCGGCCACGAGCAGTTCTTC. This rearrangement joins TRBV18 to TRBJ2-1; D unclear. The CDR3 runs 13 residues. Germline-derived CDR1 and CDR2 are KGHSH and LQKENI. V was clipped by 0 bases and J by 10 bases, with 10 bases between them.

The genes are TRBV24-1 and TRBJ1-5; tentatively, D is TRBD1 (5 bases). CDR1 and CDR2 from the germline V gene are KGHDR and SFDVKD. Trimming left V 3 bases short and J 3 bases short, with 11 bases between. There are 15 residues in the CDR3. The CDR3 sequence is CATSDGQGLNQPQHF. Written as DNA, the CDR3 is TGTGCCACCAGTGATGGTCAGGGCCTCAATCAGCCCCAGCATTTT.